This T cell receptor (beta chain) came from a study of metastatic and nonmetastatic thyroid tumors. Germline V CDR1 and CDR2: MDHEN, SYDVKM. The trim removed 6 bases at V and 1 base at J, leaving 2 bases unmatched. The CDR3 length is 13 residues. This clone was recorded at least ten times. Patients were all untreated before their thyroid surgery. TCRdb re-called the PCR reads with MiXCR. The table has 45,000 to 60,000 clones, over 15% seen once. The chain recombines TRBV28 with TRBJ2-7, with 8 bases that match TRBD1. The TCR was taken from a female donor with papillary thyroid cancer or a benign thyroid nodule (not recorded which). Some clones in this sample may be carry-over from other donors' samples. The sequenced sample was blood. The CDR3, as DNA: TGTGCCAGCAGCGACAGGGGTTCCTACGAGCAGTACTTC. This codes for CASSDRGSYEQYF.